This TCR beta chain was profiled in a study of identical twins listed by TCRdb under 2016. At the level of the whole study: To test whether fetal clonotypes persist, the study used deep sequencing on TCR alpha and beta repertoires from monozygotic twins, unrelated adults of various ages, and cord blood. To rule out contamination, the twin experiments were replicated at different times with different library preparation protocols. Findings and caveats that apply to the study as a whole: Invariant T cells such as MAIT and iNKT could partly confound zero-insertion analyses, although diverse VJ usage argued against such confounding for most clonotypes. Excess twin sharing in beta out-of-frame sequences was weaker because fewer shared sequences lowered the signal-to-noise ratio. Compared with coincidental sharing between unrelated individuals, out-of-frame TCR alpha sequences shared between twins had an excess of sequences with low generation probability. Because the same donors could not be followed over many years, the conclusions depended on cross-sectional statistical analysis. Out-of-frame TCR alpha sharing in monozygotic twins was systematically underestimated by recombination models, whereas sharing between unrelated individuals was in agreement with the recombination models. Fewer insertions were carried by abundant cord blood beta clonotypes; a weaker similar trend was observed in young adult naive repertoires, while no such trend was observed in memory repertoires.

Every donor was a healthy Caucasian. With respect to this clonotype: Its antigen has not been determined. The junction departs from the called germline gene at one end, perhaps through a read error.

As encoded in the germline V gene (reference sequence), CDR1 is LNHDA while CDR2 is SQIVND. Counted from cysteine to phenylalanine, this CDR3 has 15 amino acids. The DNA shown is the 45-base CDR3, in frame from base 1. Libraries were made using 5' RACE. The data were produced on an Illumina HiSeq 2000. A universal primer binding site was introduced by template switching, and a unique molecular identifier was present in the final cDNA, enabling accurate counting of TCR cDNA molecules. First-strand cDNA for TCR alpha and beta chains was synthesized from specific primers in the conserved constant-segment region. To control for contamination, every cDNA library carried two barcodes: a SMART-Mk sample barcode plus Illumina barcodes. TruSeq adapter sequences, together with Illumina sample barcodes, were added in two successive PCR steps. TCR alpha and beta cDNA libraries were sequenced on the Illumina HiSeq platform with custom primers. Concerning the study's data processing: Raw reads were processed with MiGEC to extract unique molecular identifiers, and MiXCR was used to determine CDR3 positions. Recombination models were inferred per individual with the repgenHMM and IGoR tools using an EM algorithm. Shared clonotype analysis was performed with the tcR package in R, normalizing sharing by the product of cloneset sizes. To study raw recombination without the effects of thymic and clonal selection, out-of-frame nonproductive sequences were analyzed. In-frame beta chains were kept once TCRdb had trimmed the public reads at Q25 with fastp and called clones with MiXCR. Rows with one shared CDR3 protein collapse into an entry with the most common genes and DNA. None of the V and J calls come from the authors' own analysis; TCRdb made them. This sample gives 1.5 million to 2 million distinct CDR3 sequences in total; around a third of them show up just once. 0.27% of the sample is held by the ten biggest clonotypes.

The sequencing sample was made of cord blood. The receptor was isolated from a newborn girl in good health. The receptor chain draws on TRBV19 and TRBJ2-1; the D gene is tentatively TRBD1 or TRBD2, each matching 5 bases. The DNA reads TGTGCCAGTAGTCCACCTCCGGGACCCTATAATGAGCAGTTCTTC. This translates into CASSPPPGPYNEQFF.